The 7 T cell receptor beta chains presented below share a single source sample, sequenced in a study of shared clonotypes between healthy human individuals. The table came from immunoSEQ multiplex PCR; TCRdb's copy has only in-frame clones and leaves some out. The data contain 450,000 to 500,000 clones, 81% of them singletons. Sequenced material: PBMCs. The receptors come from a woman in her thirties or forties in good health. Some clones in this sample may be carry-over from other donors' samples.

A remark on this clone: A far larger clone differs by one base, so this is likely a read error. The chain employs TRBV4-2 and TRBJ1-3; D remains unclear. V lost 0 bases, J lost 0 bases, and 15 bases lay in between. Germline V gives CDR1 LGHNA, CDR2 YNFKEQ. This CDR3 has 18 amino acids. CDR3 coding DNA: TGTGCCAGCAGCCAAGATGCCCTGGACGGAAACTCTGGAAACACCATATATTTT. Encoded protein: CASSQDALDGNSGNTIYF.

The chain combines TRBV5-1 with TRBJ2-5, with unresolved D. The V gene's germline CDR1 is SGHRS and CDR2 YFSETQ. The CDR3 length is 13 residues. V was trimmed by 5 bases and J by 2 bases, leaving 10 bases between them. Here the CDR3 reads CASRGVNQETQYF. The CDR3 DNA reads as TGCGCCAGCAGGGGTGTTAATCAAGAGACCCAGTACTTC.

As to this clone: A junction boundary mismatches the germline segment, possibly from a read error. The chain uses TRBV4-2 and TRBJ2-2; D might be TRBD2 (6 bases). The CDR3 is 15 amino acids. In germline, CDR1 is LGHNA, CDR2 YNFKEQ. The CDR3 loop is CASSQDHGSTRELFF. For the CDR3, the DNA is TGTGCAAGCAGCCAAGATCACGGGAGTACCAGGGAGCTGTTTTTT.

Only one count was recorded for this clone. This likely reflects a read error, since a far larger clone is one base away. CDR3: CASSYSRTLQTGASF. CDR3 DNA: TGTGCCAGCAGTTACTCGCGGACATTACAAACGGGAGCTTCCTTT. This rearrangement joins TRBV6-5 to TRBJ1-1; D is perhaps TRBD1 (5 bases). This CDR3 is built from 15 residues. Germline CDR1 is MNHEY and CDR2 is SVGAGI.

This chain links TRBV7-3 with TRBJ2-7, with D possibly TRBD2 on 6 matching bases. V was cut by 2 bases and J by 4 bases, with 15 bases left in between. CDR1 is SGHTA and CDR2 is FQGTGA in the germline V gene. The CDR3 is 15 amino acids. The CDR3 sequence: CASSLYEGLQYEQYF. DNA for the CDR3: TGTGCCAGCAGCTTATACGAGGGACTGCAATACGAGCAGTACTTC.

The chain employs TRBV28 and TRBJ1-1; D call uncertain. V lost 5 bases and J lost 4, with 11 bases in between. Germline V lookup: CDR1 MDHEN, CDR2 SYDVKM. This CDR3 spans 13 amino acids. CDR3 DNA: TGTGCCAGCAGTGCAGAAGTAGGCACTGAAGCTTTCTTT. Its protein product is CASSAEVGTEAFF.

This chain links TRBV2 with TRBJ1-1; D perhaps matches TRBD1 (6 bases). Germline-derived CDR1 and CDR2 are SNHLY and FYNNEI. The CDR3 is made up of 15 amino acids. The V gene lost 6 bases and the J gene lost 1 base, with 15 bases spanning the gap. CDR3 protein: CASRATRTENTEAFF. For the CDR3, the DNA is TGTGCCAGCAGAGCAACGCGGACAGAGAACACTGAAGCTTTCTTT.